The T cell receptor (beta chain) under discussion was sequenced for a study of blood T cell repertoires in COVID-19. This CDR3 contains 15 residues. From germline, CDR1 is LGHDT and CDR2 YNNKEL (reference sequence). Trimming took 4 bases from V and 8 from J; bases not matched to a gene: 11. The repertoire was sequenced with immunoSEQ multiplex PCR; TCRdb's copy has only in-frame clones and lacks some. The sample lists about 210,000 clones; around 80% were seen once. The sequenced sample was peripheral blood. This clonotype was sampled from a woman aged 45-60 years with acute or convalescent COVID-19. The chain carries TRBV3-1 (or the pseudogene TRBV3-2) and TRBJ2-1; 7 bases agree with TRBD2. CDR3 nucleotides: TGTGCCAGCAGCCCCCTCGCGGGAGAGGGCGATGAGCAGTTCTTC. This sequence encodes CASSPLAGEGDEQFF.